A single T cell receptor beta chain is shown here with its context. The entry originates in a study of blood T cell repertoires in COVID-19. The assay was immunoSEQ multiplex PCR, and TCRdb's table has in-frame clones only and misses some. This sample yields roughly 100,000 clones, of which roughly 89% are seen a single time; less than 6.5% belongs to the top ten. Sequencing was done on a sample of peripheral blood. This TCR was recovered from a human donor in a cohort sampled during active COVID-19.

The DNA of the CDR3 is TGTGCCAGCAGTCCGGGGGGACGGTTTGAAGCTTTCTTT. Its translation is CASSPGGRFEAFF. The chain employs TRBV12-3 or TRBV12-4 and TRBJ1-1, with D maybe TRBD1 (5 bases). Trimming left V 5 bases short and J 7 bases short, with 14 bases between. The CDR3 has 13 residues.